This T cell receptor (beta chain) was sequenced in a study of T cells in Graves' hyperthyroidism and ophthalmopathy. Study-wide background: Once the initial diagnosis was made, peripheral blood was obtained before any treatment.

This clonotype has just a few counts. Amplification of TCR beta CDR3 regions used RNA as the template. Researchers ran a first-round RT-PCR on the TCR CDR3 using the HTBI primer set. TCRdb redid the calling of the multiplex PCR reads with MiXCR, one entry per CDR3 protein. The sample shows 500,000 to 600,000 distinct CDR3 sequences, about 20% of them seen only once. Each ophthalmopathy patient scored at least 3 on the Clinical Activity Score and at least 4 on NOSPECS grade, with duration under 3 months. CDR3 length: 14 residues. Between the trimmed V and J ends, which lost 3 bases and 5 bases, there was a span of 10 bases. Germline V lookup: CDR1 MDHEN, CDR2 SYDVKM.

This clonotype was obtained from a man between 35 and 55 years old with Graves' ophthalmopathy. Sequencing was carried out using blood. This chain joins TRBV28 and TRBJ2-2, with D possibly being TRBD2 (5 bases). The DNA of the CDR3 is TGTGCCAGCAGTTTCCGGGGTAGAACCGGGGAGCTGTTTTTT. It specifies CASSFRGRTGELFF.